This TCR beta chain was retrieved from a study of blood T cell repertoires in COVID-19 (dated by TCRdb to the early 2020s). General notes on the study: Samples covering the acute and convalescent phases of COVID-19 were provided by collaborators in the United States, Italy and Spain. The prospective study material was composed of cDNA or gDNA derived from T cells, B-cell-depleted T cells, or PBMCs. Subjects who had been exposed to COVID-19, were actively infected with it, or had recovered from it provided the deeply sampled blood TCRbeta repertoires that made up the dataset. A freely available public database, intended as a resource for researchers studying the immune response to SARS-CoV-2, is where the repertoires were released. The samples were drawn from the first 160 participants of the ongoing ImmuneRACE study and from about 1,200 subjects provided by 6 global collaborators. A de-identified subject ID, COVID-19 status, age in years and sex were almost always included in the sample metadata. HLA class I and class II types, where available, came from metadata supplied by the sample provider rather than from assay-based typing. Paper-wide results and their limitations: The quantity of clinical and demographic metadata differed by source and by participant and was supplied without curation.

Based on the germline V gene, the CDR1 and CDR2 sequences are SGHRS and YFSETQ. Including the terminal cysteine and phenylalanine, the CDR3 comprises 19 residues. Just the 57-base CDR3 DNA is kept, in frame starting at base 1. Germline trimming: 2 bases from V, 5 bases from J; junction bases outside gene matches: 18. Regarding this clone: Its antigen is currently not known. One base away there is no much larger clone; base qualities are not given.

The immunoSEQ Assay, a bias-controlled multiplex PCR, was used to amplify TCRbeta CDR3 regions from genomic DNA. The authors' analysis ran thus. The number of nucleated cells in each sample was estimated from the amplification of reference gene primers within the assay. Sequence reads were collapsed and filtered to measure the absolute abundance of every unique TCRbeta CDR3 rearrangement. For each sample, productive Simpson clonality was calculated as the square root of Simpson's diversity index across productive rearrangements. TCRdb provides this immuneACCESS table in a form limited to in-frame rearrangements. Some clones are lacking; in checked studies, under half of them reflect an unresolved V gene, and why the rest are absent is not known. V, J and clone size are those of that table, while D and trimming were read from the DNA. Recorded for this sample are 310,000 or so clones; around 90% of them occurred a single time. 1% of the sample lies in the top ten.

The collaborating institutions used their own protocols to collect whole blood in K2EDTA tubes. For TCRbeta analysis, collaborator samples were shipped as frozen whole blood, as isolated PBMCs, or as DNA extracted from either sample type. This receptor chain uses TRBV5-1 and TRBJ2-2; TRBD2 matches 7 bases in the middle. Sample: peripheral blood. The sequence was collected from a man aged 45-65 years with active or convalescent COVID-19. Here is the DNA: TGCGCCAGCAGCTTACCGGACTGGGCGGGAGCCGTGGAAACCGGGGAGCTGTTTTTT. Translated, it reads CASSLPDWAGAVETGELFF.